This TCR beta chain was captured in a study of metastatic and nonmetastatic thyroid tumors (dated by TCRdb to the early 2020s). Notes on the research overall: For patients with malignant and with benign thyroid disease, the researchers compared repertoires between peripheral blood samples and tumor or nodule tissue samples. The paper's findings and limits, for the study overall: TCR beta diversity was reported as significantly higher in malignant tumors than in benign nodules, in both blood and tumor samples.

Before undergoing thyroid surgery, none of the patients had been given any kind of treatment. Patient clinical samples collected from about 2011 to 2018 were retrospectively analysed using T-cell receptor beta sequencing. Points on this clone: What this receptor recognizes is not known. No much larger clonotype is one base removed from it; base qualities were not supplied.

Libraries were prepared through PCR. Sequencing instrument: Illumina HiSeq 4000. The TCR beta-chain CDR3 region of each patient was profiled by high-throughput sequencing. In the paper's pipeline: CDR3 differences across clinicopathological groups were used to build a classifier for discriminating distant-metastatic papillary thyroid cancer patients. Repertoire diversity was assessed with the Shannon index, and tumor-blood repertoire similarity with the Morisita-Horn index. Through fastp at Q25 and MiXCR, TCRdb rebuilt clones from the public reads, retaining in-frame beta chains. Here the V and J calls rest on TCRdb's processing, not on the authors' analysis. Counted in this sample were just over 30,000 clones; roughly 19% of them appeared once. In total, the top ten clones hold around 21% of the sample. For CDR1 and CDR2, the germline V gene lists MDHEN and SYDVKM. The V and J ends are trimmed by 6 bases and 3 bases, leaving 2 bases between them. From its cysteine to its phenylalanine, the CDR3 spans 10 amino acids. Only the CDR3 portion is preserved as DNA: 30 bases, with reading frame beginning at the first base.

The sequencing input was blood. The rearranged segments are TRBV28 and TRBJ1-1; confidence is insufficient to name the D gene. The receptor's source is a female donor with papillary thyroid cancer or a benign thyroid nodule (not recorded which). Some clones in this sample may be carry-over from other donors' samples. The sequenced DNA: TGTGCCAGCAGCGACACTGAAGCTTTCTTT. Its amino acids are CASSDTEAFF.